Reported below is one TCR beta chain. The source of the sample is a study of blood T cell repertoires in COVID-19. Across the whole study: T cells, B-cell-depleted T cells, or PBMCs provided the cDNA or gDNA that served as material.

This CDR3 is 15 amino acids long. The ends were cut back, 2 bases at V and 4 bases at J, with 11 bases in the middle. Germline CDR1 and CDR2: SEHNR and FQNEAQ (reference sequence). In the authors' workflow: Nucleated cell counts were estimated from reference gene primer amplification. Assay used: immunoSEQ multiplex PCR; TCRdb lists only in-frame clones, some missing. The V and J calls and clone size are taken from that table; D and trimming were inferred from the DNA. The sample yields roughly 110,000 clones, less than 90% seen once. Sequencing was performed on peripheral blood. This sequence originates from a human donor in a cohort sampled during active COVID-19. The V gene is TRBV7-9, the J gene TRBJ2-2; possible D gene TRBD2, 5 bases. The CDR3 protein is CASSLTPTSTGELFF. Written as DNA, the CDR3 is TGTGCCAGCAGCTTAACCCCAACTAGCACCGGGGAGCTGTTTTTT.